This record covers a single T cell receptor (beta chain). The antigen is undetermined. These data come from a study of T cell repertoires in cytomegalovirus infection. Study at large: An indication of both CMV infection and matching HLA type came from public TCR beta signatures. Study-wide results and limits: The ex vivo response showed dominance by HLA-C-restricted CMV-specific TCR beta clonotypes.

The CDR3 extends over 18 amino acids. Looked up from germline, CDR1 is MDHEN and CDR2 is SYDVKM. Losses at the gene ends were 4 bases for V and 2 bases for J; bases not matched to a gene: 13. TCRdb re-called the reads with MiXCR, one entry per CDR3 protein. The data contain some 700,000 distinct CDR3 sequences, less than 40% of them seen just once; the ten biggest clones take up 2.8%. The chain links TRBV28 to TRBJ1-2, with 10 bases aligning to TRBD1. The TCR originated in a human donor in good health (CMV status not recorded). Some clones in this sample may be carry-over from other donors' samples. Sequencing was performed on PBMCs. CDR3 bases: TGTGCCAGCAGTTCTACCGGGGACAGGGGAAGGTTGAACTATGGCTACACCTTC. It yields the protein CASSSTGDRGRLNYGYTF.